This T cell receptor (beta chain) was retrieved from a study of T cells in Graves' hyperthyroidism and ophthalmopathy. Uncontrolled infections, other autoimmune diseases, pregnancy or lactation led to exclusion of patients. Regarding the study as a whole: Ophthalmopathy and stable hyperthyroidism were told apart by a 13 V-J model.

RNA transcripts served as the template for amplifying TCR beta CDR3 regions. An initial round of RT-PCR targeting the TCR CDR3 relied on the HTBI primer set. TCRdb re-derived calls from the multiplex PCR reads in MiXCR, one entry per CDR3 protein. The profile shows 500,000 to 600,000 distinct CDR3 sequences, more than 45% of them singletons. From germline, CDR1 is SGDLS and CDR2 YYNGEE. The CDR3 runs to 16 residues. V lost 4 bases and J lost 3; bases outside the gene matches: 6. This clonotype was counted ten times or more. What it binds is not known. V is TRBV9 and J is TRBJ2-5; TRBD2 aligns across 13 bases. Sample: peripheral blood or thyroid tissue (not recorded which). The clonotype comes from an adult woman with Graves' disease, either hyperthyroidism or ophthalmopathy (not recorded which). The CDR3 DNA reads as TGTGCCAGCAGCCCCGGGACTAGCGGGATCGAAGAGACCCAGTACTTC. As protein: CASSPGTSGIEETQYF.